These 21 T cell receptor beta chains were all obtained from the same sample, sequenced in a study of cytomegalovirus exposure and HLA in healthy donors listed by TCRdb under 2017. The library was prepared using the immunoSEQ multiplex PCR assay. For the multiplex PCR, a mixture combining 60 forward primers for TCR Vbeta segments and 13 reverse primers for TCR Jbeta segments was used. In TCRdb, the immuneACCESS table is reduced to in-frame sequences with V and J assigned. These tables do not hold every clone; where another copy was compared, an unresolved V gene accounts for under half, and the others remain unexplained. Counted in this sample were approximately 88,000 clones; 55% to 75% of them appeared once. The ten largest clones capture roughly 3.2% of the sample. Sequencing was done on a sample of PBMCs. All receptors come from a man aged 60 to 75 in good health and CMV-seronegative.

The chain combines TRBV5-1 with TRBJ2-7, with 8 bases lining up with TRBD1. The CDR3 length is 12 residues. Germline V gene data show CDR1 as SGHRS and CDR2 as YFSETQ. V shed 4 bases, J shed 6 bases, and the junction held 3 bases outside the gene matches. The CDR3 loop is CASSVQGAEQYF. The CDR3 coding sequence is TGCGCCAGCAGCGTCCAGGGGGCCGAGCAGTACTTC.

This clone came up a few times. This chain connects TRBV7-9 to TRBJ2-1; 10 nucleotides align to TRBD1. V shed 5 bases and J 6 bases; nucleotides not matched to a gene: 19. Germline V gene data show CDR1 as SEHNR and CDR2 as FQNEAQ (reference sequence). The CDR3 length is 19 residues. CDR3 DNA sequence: TGTGCCAGCAGCACCCGGGACAGGGGCGCGAAGGGGAAACTCAATGAGCAGTTCTTC. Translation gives CASSTRDRGAKGKLNEQFF. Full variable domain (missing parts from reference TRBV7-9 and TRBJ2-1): DTGVSQNPRHKITKRGQNVTFRCDPISEHNRLYWYRQTLGQGPEFLTYFQNEAQLEKSRLLSDRFSAERPKGSFSTLEIQRTEQGDSAMYLCASSTRDRGAKGKLNEQFFGPGTRLTVL.

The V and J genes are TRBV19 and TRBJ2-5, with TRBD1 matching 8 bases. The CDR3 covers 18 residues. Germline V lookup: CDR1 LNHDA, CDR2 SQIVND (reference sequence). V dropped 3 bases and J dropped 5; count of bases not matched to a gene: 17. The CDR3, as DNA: TGTGCCAGTAGTATCCGGGGTCCGACAGGGGTAGAAGGGGAGACCCAGTACTTC. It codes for CASSIRGPTGVEGETQYF. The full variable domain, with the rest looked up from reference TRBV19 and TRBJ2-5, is DGGITQSPKYLFRKEGQNVTLSCEQNLNHDAMYWYRQDPGQGLRLIYYSQIVNDFQKGDIAEGYSVSREKKESFPLTVTSAQKNPTAFYLCASSIRGPTGVEGETQYFGPGTRLLVL.

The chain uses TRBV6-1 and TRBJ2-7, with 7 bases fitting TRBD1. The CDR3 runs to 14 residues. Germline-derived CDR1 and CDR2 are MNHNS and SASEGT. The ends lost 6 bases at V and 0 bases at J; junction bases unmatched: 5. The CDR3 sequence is CASSADRSSYEQYF. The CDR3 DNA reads TGTGCCAGCAGCGCGGACAGGAGCTCCTACGAGCAGTACTTC.

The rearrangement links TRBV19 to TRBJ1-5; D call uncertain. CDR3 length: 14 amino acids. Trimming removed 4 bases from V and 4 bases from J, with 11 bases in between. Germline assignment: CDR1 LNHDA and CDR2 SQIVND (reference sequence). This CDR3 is CASSTVGDNQPQHF. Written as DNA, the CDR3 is TGTGCCAGTAGTACCGTGGGCGATAATCAGCCCCAGCATTTT. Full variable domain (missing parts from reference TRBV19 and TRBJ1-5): DGGITQSPKYLFRKEGQNVTLSCEQNLNHDAMYWYRQDPGQGLRLIYYSQIVNDFQKGDIAEGYSVSREKKESFPLTVTSAQKNPTAFYLCASSTVGDNQPQHFGDGTRLSIL.

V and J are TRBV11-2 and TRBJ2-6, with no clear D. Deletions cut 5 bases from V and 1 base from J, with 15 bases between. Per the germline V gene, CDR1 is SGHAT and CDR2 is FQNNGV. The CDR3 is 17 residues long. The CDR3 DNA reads TGTGCCAGCAGCCCCCAACCCGGGTGGTCTGGGGCCAACGTCCTGACTTTC. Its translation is CASSPQPGWSGANVLTF.

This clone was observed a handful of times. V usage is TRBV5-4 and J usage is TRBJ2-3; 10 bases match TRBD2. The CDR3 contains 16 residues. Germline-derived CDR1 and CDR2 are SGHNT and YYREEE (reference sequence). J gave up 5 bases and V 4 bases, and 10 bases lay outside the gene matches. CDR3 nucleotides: TGTGCCAGCAGCATAGGGAGAGCGGGGGGGCTAGATACGCAGTATTTT. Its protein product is CASSIGRAGGLDTQYF.

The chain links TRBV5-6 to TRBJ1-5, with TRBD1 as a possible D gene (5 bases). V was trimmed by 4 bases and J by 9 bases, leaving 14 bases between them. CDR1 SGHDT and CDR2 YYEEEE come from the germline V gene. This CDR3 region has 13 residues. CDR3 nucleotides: TGTGCCAGCAGCAATGGGGCCGAGTGGCCCCAGCATTTT. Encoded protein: CASSNGAEWPQHF.

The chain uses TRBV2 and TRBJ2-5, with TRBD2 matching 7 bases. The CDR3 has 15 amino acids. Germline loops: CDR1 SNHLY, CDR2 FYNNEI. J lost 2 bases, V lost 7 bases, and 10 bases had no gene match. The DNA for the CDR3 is TGTGCCAGCACGACGCCAGCCGGGAGGCAAGAGACCCAGTACTTC. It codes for CASTTPAGRQETQYF.

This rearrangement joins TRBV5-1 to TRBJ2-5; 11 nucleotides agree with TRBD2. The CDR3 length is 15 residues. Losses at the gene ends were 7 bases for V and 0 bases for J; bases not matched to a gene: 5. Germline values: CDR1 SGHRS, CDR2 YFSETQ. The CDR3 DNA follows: TGCGCCAGCTCCCGGACTAGCGGGCACCAAGAGACCCAGTACTTC. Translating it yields CASSRTSGHQETQYF.

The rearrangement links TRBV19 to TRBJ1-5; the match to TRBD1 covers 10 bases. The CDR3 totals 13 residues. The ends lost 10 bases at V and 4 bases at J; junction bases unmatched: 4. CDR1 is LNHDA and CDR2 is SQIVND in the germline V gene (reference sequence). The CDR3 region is CATRTGGNQPQHF. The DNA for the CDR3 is TGTGCCACAAGGACAGGGGGGAATCAGCCCCAGCATTTT.

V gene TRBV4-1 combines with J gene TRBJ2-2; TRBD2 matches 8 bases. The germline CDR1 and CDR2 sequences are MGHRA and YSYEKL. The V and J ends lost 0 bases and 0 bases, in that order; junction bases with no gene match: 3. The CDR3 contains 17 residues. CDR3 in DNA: TGCGCCAGCAGCCAAGAAGTTAGCGGGGCGAACACCGGGGAGCTGTTTTTT. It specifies CASSQEVSGANTGELFF.

The CDR3 DNA reads as TGTGCCAGCAGCAGCGGGATAGGCACCGGGGAGCTGTTTTTT. Translated: CASSSGIGTGELFF. V and J are TRBV7-3 and TRBJ2-2; 7 bases fit TRBD2. J was trimmed by 4 bases and V by 5 bases; bases with no gene match: 4. This CDR3 spans 14 amino acids. Germline V gives CDR1 SGHTA, CDR2 FQGTGA.

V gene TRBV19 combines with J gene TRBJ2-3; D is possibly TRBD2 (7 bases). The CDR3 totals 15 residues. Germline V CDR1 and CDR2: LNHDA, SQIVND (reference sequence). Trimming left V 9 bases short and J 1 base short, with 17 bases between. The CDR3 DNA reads TGTGCCAGCCGTGGGGGGGGCAAGGGCACAGATACGCAGTATTTT. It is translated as CASRGGGKGTDTQYF.

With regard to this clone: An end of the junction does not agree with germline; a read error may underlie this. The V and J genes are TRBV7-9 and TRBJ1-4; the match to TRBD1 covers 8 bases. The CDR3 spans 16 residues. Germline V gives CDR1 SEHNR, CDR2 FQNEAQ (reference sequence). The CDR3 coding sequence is TGTTCCAGCAGCTTAGGACAGGGCACGGATAATGAAAAACTGTTTTTT. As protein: CSSSLGQGTDNEKLFF.

Here the CDR3 DNA reads TGTGCCAGTTTTCCGGGGGGCACGTCCTACGAGCAGTACTTC. It yields the protein CASFPGGTSYEQYF. J is TRBJ2-7 and V is TRBV28, with D perhaps matching TRBD2 (7 bases). The CDR3 spans 14 residues. V lost 9 bases, J lost 1 base, and 16 bases lay in between. Germline lookup yields CDR1 MDHEN and CDR2 SYDVKM.

CDR3 amino acids: CASSTRTGLSYEQYF. CDR3 sequence (DNA): TGTGCCAGTAGTACGAGGACAGGCCTTTCCTACGAGCAGTACTTC. This sequence joins TRBV19 and TRBJ2-7; 7 nucleotides agree with TRBD1. The ends lost 4 bases at V and 1 base at J; junction bases unmatched: 7. CDR1 is LNHDA, CDR2 SQIVND, per germline (reference sequence). This CDR3 spans 15 amino acids.

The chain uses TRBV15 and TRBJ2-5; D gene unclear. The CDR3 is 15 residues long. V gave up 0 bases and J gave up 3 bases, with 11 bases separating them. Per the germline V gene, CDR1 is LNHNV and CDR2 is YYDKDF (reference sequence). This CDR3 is CATSRDPLLKETQYF. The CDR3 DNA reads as TGTGCCACCAGCAGAGATCCCCTATTAAAAGAGACCCAGTACTTC.

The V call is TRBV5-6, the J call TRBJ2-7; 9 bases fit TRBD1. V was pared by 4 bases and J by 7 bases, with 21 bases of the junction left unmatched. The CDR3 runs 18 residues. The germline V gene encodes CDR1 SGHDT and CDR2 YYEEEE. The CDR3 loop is CASSPSGTGSLREGEQYF. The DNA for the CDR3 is TGTGCCAGCAGCCCCTCGGGGACAGGGTCACTACGAGAGGGAGAGCAGTACTTC.

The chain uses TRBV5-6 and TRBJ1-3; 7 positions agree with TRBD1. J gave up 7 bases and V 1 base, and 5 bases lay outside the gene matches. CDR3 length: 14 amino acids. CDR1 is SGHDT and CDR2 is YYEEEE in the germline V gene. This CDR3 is CASSLLEGANTIYF. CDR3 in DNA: TGTGCCAGCAGCTTGCTAGAGGGGGCGAACACCATATATTTT. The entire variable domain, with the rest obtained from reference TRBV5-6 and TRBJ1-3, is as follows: DAGVTQSPTHLIKTRGQQVTLRCSPKSGHDTVSWYQQALGQGPQFIFQYYEEEERQRGNFPDRFSGHQFPNYSSELNVNALLLGDSALYLCASSLLEGANTIYFGEGSWLTVV.

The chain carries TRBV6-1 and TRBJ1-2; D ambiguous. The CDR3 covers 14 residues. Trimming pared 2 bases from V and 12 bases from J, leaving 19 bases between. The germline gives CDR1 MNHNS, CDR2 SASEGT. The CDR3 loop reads CASSESSEVGRNTF. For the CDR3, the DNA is TGTGCCAGCAGTGAAAGTAGTGAAGTGGGCAGGAACACCTTC.